These T cell receptor beta chains were read from a single sample in a study of blood T cell repertoires in COVID-19. Generated by immunoSEQ multiplex PCR, the TCRdb table keeps only in-frame clones and is missing some. The sample consists of about 100,000 clones, around 81% of them appearing once. The sequenced sample consisted of peripheral blood. The receptors originated from an elderly man with COVID-19, enrolled during active disease. CDR3s include the opening cysteine and the closing phenylalanine or tryptophan. Fields, in order: clone size, V gene, D gene, J gene, CDR3 DNA, CDR3 protein. The D gene is left open where the match is weak. Clone size is shown for a subset of rows, as once, few, many or a class of expanded clone.

abundance: .; v_gene: TRBV27; d_gene: TRBD1; j_gene: TRBJ1-6; CDR3nt: TGTGCCAGCAGACCGGACAGGGGTGACTCACCCCTCCACTTT; CDR3aa: CASRPDRGDSPLHF
abundance: .; v_gene: TRBV28; d_gene: TRBD1; j_gene: TRBJ2-1; CDR3nt: TGTGCCAGTGGCCGGGACAGGGGCCAGTTCTTC; CDR3aa: CASGRDRGQFF
abundance: .; v_gene: TRBV7-9; d_gene: .; j_gene: TRBJ1-3; CDR3nt: TGTGCCAGCAGCTTAAAGGCCCAAGGAGCCTCTGGAAACACCATATATTTT; CDR3aa: CASSLKAQGASGNTIYF
abundance: .; v_gene: TRBV6-5; d_gene: .; j_gene: TRBJ2-7; CDR3nt: TGTGCCAGCAGGAAGGCAGGTTCCTACGAGCAGTACTTC; CDR3aa: CASRKAGSYEQYF
abundance: .; v_gene: TRBV5-4; d_gene: TRBD1; j_gene: TRBJ2-3; CDR3nt: TGTGCCAGCAGCTTGGCCCTGGACAGGGGCACAGATACGCAGTATTTT; CDR3aa: CASSLALDRGTDTQYF
abundance: .; v_gene: TRBV6-5; d_gene: TRBD1; j_gene: TRBJ2-7; CDR3nt: TGTGCCACCCGGGACAGGGAGTCTCGAGGCGAGCAGTACTTC; CDR3aa: CATRDRESRGEQYF
abundance: .; v_gene: TRBV27; d_gene: TRBD1; j_gene: TRBJ2-7; CDR3nt: TGTGCCAGCAGTTGGGACAGGAACTACGAGCAGTACTTC; CDR3aa: CASSWDRNYEQYF
abundance: once; v_gene: TRBV6-5; d_gene: TRBD1; j_gene: TRBJ1-2; CDR3nt: TGTGCCAGCAGTAGACAGGGTGCTAACTATGGCTACACCTTC; CDR3aa: CASSRQGANYGYTF
abundance: .; v_gene: TRBV7-3; d_gene: TRBD2; j_gene: TRBJ2-3; CDR3nt: TGTGCCAGCAGCGAAACTAGCGGTATCACAGATACGCAGTATTTT; CDR3aa: CASSETSGITDTQYF
abundance: once; v_gene: TRBV10-3; d_gene: TRBD2; j_gene: TRBJ2-3; CDR3nt: TGTGCCATCAGTCAGACTAGCGCCGGCGGCACAGATACGCAGTATTTT; CDR3aa: CAISQTSAGGTDTQYF
abundance: .; v_gene: TRBV30; d_gene: .; j_gene: TRBJ2-2; CDR3nt: TGTGCCTGGAGTGTACTGGGGCGGTACACCGGGGAGCTGTTTTTT; CDR3aa: CAWSVLGRYTGELFF
abundance: once; v_gene: TRBV7-3; d_gene: TRBD1; j_gene: TRBJ1-6; CDR3nt: TGTGCCAGCAGCTCAGACAGGGTTTCACCCCTCCACTTT; CDR3aa: CASSSDRVSPLHF
abundance: few; v_gene: TRBV9; d_gene: .; j_gene: TRBJ2-3; CDR3nt: TGTGCCAGCAGCCGGACAGTCACTAGCACAGATACGCAGTATTTT; CDR3aa: CASSRTVTSTDTQYF
abundance: .; v_gene: TRBV27; d_gene: .; j_gene: TRBJ1-5; CDR3nt: TGTGCCAGCAGTTTATACAGTGGGAATCAGCCCCAGCATTTT; CDR3aa: CASSLYSGNQPQHF
abundance: few; v_gene: TRBV24-1; d_gene: TRBD2; j_gene: TRBJ2-1; CDR3nt: TGTGCCACCAGTGGCCCGGGACTAGCGGGAGGGGAAACCTACAATGAGCAGTTCTTC; CDR3aa: CATSGPGLAGGETYNEQFF
abundance: once; v_gene: TRBV7-2; d_gene: .; j_gene: TRBJ1-2; CDR3nt: TGTGCCAGCAGCTTAGGAAGGGGCGACTATGGCTACACCTTC; CDR3aa: CASSLGRGDYGYTF
abundance: .; v_gene: TRBV7-9; d_gene: .; j_gene: TRBJ1-1; CDR3nt: TGTGCCAGCAGCCCCCATTGGGGGGGTCGTGCTTTCTTT; CDR3aa: CASSPHWGGRAFF
abundance: .; v_gene: TRBV7-2; d_gene: .; j_gene: TRBJ2-2; CDR3nt: TGTGCCAGCAGCCTCAACGGTGGCGGGGAGCTGTTTTTT; CDR3aa: CASSLNGGGELFF
abundance: few; v_gene: TRBV30; d_gene: .; j_gene: TRBJ2-7; CDR3nt: TGTGCCTGTCGCTATCGGTACTCCTACGAGCAGTACTTC; CDR3aa: CACRYRYSYEQYF
abundance: .; v_gene: TRBV19; d_gene: .; j_gene: TRBJ2-7; CDR3nt: TGTGCCAGTAGCAGACTAGAGGCCGGCCCCGAGCAGTACTTC; CDR3aa: CASSRLEAGPEQYF
abundance: .; v_gene: TRBV7-6; d_gene: TRBD1; j_gene: TRBJ1-1; CDR3nt: TGTGCCAGCAGTCAACGGACAGGGAGGGAAGCTTTCTTT; CDR3aa: CASSQRTGREAFF
abundance: .; v_gene: TRBV28; d_gene: .; j_gene: TRBJ1-1; CDR3nt: TGTGCCAGCAACGGTCTCGACACTGAAGCTTTCTTT; CDR3aa: CASNGLDTEAFF
abundance: .; v_gene: TRBV5-1; d_gene: .; j_gene: TRBJ1-2; CDR3nt: TGCGCCAGCAGCTCCGGTGGGCGCGGCTACACCTTC; CDR3aa: CASSSGGRGYTF
abundance: .; v_gene: TRBV7-9; d_gene: .; j_gene: TRBJ2-7; CDR3nt: TGTGCCAGCAGCTTAGCCCTCACACCCTACGAGCAGTACTTC; CDR3aa: CASSLALTPYEQYF
abundance: few; v_gene: TRBV7-3; d_gene: TRBD1; j_gene: TRBJ1-1; CDR3nt: TGTGCCAGCAGCTTGACAGGGACGAACACTGAAGCTTTCTTT; CDR3aa: CASSLTGTNTEAFF
abundance: .; v_gene: TRBV10-3; d_gene: TRBD2; j_gene: TRBJ2-3; CDR3nt: TGTGCCATCAGTGAGTCGGAGACTAGCGGGGACACAGATACGCAGTATTTT; CDR3aa: CAISESETSGDTDTQYF
abundance: .; v_gene: TRBV4-2; d_gene: TRBD1; j_gene: TRBJ1-4; CDR3nt: TGTGCCAGCAGCCAAGATTTGGGCAGGGGGCTGTCTAATGAAAAACTGTTTTTT; CDR3aa: CASSQDLGRGLSNEKLFF
abundance: .; v_gene: TRBV6-6; d_gene: .; j_gene: TRBJ1-2; CDR3nt: TGTGCCAGCAGTTACTCGACAGATACTAACTATGGCTACACCTTC; CDR3aa: CASSYSTDTNYGYTF
abundance: .; v_gene: TRBV27; d_gene: .; j_gene: TRBJ1-5; CDR3nt: TGTGCCAGCAGTTACAGGGCTCCCAATCAGCCCCAGCATTTT; CDR3aa: CASSYRAPNQPQHF
abundance: .; v_gene: TRBV6-5; d_gene: .; j_gene: TRBJ2-5; CDR3nt: TGTGCCAGCAGTCCCCGGGGGCAAGAGACCCAGTACTTC; CDR3aa: CASSPRGQETQYF
abundance: .; v_gene: TRBV6-5; d_gene: .; j_gene: TRBJ2-7; CDR3nt: TGTGCCAGCAGTCCTCAGGGGTACGAGCAGTACTTC; CDR3aa: CASSPQGYEQYF
abundance: .; v_gene: TRBV11-2; d_gene: .; j_gene: TRBJ2-3; CDR3nt: TGTGCCAGCAGCTTGGGCTCTAGCACAGATACGCAGTATTTT; CDR3aa: CASSLGSSTDTQYF
abundance: .; v_gene: TRBV10-3; d_gene: TRBD1; j_gene: TRBJ1-4; CDR3nt: TGTGCCATCAGTGACGGACAGGGCCAAGAAAAACTGTTTTTT; CDR3aa: CAISDGQGQEKLFF
abundance: .; v_gene: TRBV7-2; d_gene: .; j_gene: TRBJ1-6; CDR3nt: TGTGCCAGCAGCTCCCCCGACGGGGGAGATTCACCCCTCCACTTT; CDR3aa: CASSSPDGGDSPLHF